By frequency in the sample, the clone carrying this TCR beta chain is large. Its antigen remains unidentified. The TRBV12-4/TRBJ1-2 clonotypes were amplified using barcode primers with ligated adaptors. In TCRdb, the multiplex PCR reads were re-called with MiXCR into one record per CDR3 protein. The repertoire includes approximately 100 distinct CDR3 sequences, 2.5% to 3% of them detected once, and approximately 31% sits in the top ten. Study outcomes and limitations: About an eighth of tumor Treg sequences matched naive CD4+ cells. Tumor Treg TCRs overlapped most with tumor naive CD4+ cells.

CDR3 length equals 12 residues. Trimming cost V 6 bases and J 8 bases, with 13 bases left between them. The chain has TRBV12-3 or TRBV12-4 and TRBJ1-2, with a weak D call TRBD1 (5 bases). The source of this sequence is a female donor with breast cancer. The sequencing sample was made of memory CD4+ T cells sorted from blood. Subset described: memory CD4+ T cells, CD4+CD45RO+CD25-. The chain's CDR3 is CASSWGLEGYTF. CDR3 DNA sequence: TGTGCCAGCAGCTGGGGACTGGAAGGCTACACCTTC.